One sample yielded the 5 T cell receptor beta chains listed below, sequenced in a study of blood T cell repertoires in COVID-19. The method was immunoSEQ multiplex PCR; TCRdb's version includes in-frame clones alone and lacks a portion of them. The data contain under 100,000 clones, around 82% of them singletons. Sequencing used peripheral blood. These receptors were taken from a man aged 60-69 years with COVID-19, enrolled during active disease.

This chain joins TRBV11-2 and TRBJ2-1, with D possibly matching TRBD2 (5 bases). The length of the CDR3 is 15 residues. From germline, CDR1 is SGHAT and CDR2 FQNNGV. The V end was cut by 6 bases, the J end by 5 bases, with 17 bases between. The CDR3 spells CASSTFPGVDNEQFF. The CDR3 DNA sequence: TGTGCCAGCAGTACCTTCCCCGGGGTTGACAATGAGCAGTTCTTC.

CDR3 DNA sequence: TGTGCCAGCAGACGGGACAGGACGAACACCGGGGAGCTGTTTTTT. Translating it yields CASRRDRTNTGELFF. J is TRBJ2-2 and V is TRBV2; TRBD1 aligns across 8 bases. CDR1 and CDR2 from the germline V gene are SNHLY and FYNNEI. Unmatched junction bases numbered 3, after V lost 6 bases and J lost 0 bases. The CDR3 sequence is 15 residues long.

The gene calls are TRBV5-1 and TRBJ2-7, with 8 bases lining up with TRBD2. The CDR3 has 17 amino acids. CDR1 and CDR2 from the germline V gene are SGHRS and YFSETQ. V shed 0 bases, J shed 2 bases, and the junction held 10 bases outside the gene matches. CDR3 nucleotides: TGCGCCAGCAGCTTGGCGGGACTAGGAGGAGGCGCCTACGAGCAGTACTTC. Its translation is CASSLAGLGGGAYEQYF. The full variable domain, its missing parts supplied by reference TRBV5-1 and TRBJ2-7, is KAGVTQTPRYLIKTRGQQVTLSCSPISGHRSVSWYQQTPGQGLQFLFEYFSETQRNKGNFPGRFSGRQFSNSRSEMNVSTLELGDSALYLCASSLAGLGGGAYEQYFGPGTRLTVT.

The genes are TRBV4-1 and TRBJ1-1, with a possible D match to TRBD1 (5 bases). The germline CDR1 and CDR2 sequences are MGHRA and YSYEKL. This CDR3 is built from 13 residues. The germline V and J ends were trimmed by 3 bases and 7 bases, with 12 bases remaining between them. DNA of the CDR3: TGCGCCAGCAGCCATCTCTCGGGGGGTGAAGCTTTCTTT. It translates to CASSHLSGGEAFF.

Worth noting for this clone: An end of the junction differs from the germline gene, which may be a read error. V is TRBV3-1 (or the pseudogene TRBV3-2) and J is TRBJ1-5; D gene uncertain. This CDR3 spans 11 amino acids. Germline CDR1 reads LGHDT; CDR2 reads YNNKEL (reference sequence). The CDR3 protein is CASSLAGNGTF. The CDR3, as DNA: TGTGCCAGCAGCCTAGCCGGGAACGGCACTTTT.